A single sample is the source of the 6 T cell receptor beta chains below, sequenced in a study of T cell repertoires in cytomegalovirus infection. These receptors' targets are unknown. From the reads, TCRdb called clonotypes with MiXCR, one entry per CDR3 protein. The sample carries under 850,000 distinct CDR3 sequences, about 30% recorded once. The starting material was cultured PBMCs, obtained from culture after CMV antigen stimulation. The source of these receptors is a human donor in good health (CMV status not recorded). Some clones in this sample may be carry-over from other donors' samples.

This chain uses TRBV7-2 with TRBJ2-7; 7 bases are shared with TRBD1. The V gene's germline CDR1 is SGHTA and CDR2 FQGNSA. The CDR3 contains 15 residues. The V gene end was trimmed by 0 bases and the J gene end by 5 bases; junction bases not matched to a gene: 7. The DNA for the CDR3 is TGTGCCAGCAGCTTAGCGTGGACAGGATTCAACGAGCAGTACTTC. It translates to CASSLAWTGFNEQYF.

The chain uses TRBV25-1 and TRBJ1-4; TRBD1 might be the D (5 bases). This CDR3 has 13 amino acids. Germline CDR1 is MGHDK and CDR2 is SYGVNS. V lost 6 bases and J 7 bases, leaving 12 bases between the germline ends. The CDR3, as DNA: TGTGCCAGCAGAGGGACTGGGGCTGAAAAACTGTTTTTT. It codes for CASRGTGAEKLFF.

The chain joins TRBV24-1 to TRBJ2-1; 7 positions match TRBD1. Trimming removed 0 bases from V and 9 bases from J; junction bases left unmatched: 7. CDR1 is KGHDR and CDR2 is SFDVKD in the germline V gene. The CDR3 loop spans 15 amino acids. CDR3 loop: CATSDLRQGSGEQFF. DNA for the CDR3: TGTGCCACCAGTGATTTGCGACAGGGTTCGGGTGAGCAGTTCTTC.

This clonotype was recorded many times. This chain joins TRBV6-5 and TRBJ2-5; 7 nucleotides line up with TRBD2. Germline-derived CDR1 and CDR2 are MNHEY and SVGAGI. After removal of 1 base from V and 3 bases from J, the junction contained 8 bases not matched to a gene. This CDR3 has 16 amino acids. The DNA for the CDR3 is TGTGCCAGCAGTTACTGGTGGGGGGGAGGGAAAGAGACCCAGTACTTC. It specifies CASSYWWGGGKETQYF.

The chain carries TRBV6-2 or TRBV6-3 and TRBJ1-1; D possibly corresponds to TRBD1 (5 bases). CDR1 is MNHEY and CDR2 is SVGEGT in the germline V gene. Deletions cut 7 bases from V and 6 bases from J, with 18 bases between. This CDR3 has 14 amino acids. The chain's CDR3 is CASNPTGGWAEAFF. In nucleotides, the CDR3 is TGTGCCAGCAATCCTACAGGTGGTTGGGCTGAAGCTTTCTTT.

The chain uses TRBV20-1 and TRBJ2-3, with TRBD2 matching over 11 bases. Germline-derived CDR1 and CDR2 are DFQATT and SNEGSKA (reference sequence). Trimming took 6 bases from V and 3 from J; bases not matched to a gene: 11. The CDR3 is made up of 16 amino acids. The CDR3, as DNA: TGCAGTGCGGTGGTAGCGGGGGGGCCAGGGACAGATACGCAGTATTTT. Translation: CSAVVAGGPGTDTQYF.